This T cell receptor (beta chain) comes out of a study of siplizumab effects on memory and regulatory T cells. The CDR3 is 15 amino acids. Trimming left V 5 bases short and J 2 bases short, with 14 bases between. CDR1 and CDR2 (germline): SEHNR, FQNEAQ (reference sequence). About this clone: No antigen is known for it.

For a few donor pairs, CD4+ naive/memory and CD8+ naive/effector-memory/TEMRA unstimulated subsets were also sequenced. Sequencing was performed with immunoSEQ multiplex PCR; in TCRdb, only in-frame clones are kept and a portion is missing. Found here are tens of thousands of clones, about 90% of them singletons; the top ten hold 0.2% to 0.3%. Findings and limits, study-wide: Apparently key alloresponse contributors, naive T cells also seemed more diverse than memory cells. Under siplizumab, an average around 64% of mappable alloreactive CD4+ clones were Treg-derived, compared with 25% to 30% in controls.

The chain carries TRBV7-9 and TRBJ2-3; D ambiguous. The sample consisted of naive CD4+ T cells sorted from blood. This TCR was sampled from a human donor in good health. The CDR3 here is CASSPYVTSTDTQYF. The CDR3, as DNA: TGTGCCAGCAGCCCCTACGTAACTTCCACAGATACGCAGTATTTT.